These T cell receptor beta chains were read from a single sample in a study of blood T cells in healthy people across ages. TCRdb reanalysed the 5' RACE reads using MiXCR and keeps one entry per CDR3 protein. Of hundreds of thousands of distinct CDR3 sequences in the sample, roughly 64% were seen once. Sequencing was done on a sample of blood. All receptors come from a man younger than 40 in good health. Each CDR3 is given with its conserved first and last residue. The D gene is left open where the match is weak. Size is omitted from some rows. Given values are once, few, many or a class for expanded clones.

cdr3_nt	cdr3_aa	v_call	j_call	clone_size	d_call	cdr3_length
TGTGCCAGCAGATACCGGACTGGTGAGGAGACCCAGTACTTC	CASRYRTGEETQYF	TRBV2	TRBJ2-5	-	-	14
TGTGCCAGCAGCCAAGCTGGACAGGGTGGGTATGGCTACACCTTC	CASSQAGQGGYGYTF	TRBV4-2	TRBJ1-2	-	TRBD1	15
TGCAGTGTTGGAGAAAACGGTGAGCAGTACTTC	CSVGENGEQYF	TRBV20-1	TRBJ2-4	-	-	11
TGTGCCAGCAGCGTAGATCCGGAGAGTGAGCAGTTCTTC	CASSVDPESEQFF	TRBV9	TRBJ2-1	-	-	13
TGTGCCAGCAGTCTCCTCACAGGGGCCCAATACGATGAGCAGTTCTTC	CASSLLTGAQYDEQFF	TRBV27	TRBJ2-1	-	TRBD1	16
TGCAGTGCTACGGCAGACAGGGCATCGGGTGAAGCTTTCTTT	CSATADRASGEAFF	TRBV20-1	TRBJ1-1	-	TRBD1	14
TGTGCCAGCAGCAAGATACCGGGACAACCAGCAGACAATGAGCAGTTCTTC	CASSKIPGQPADNEQFF	TRBV3-1	TRBJ2-1	-	-	17
TGCAGCGCTAACCGACTAGCGGGAGGCCACGAGCAGTACTTC	CSANRLAGGHEQYF	TRBV20-1	TRBJ2-7	-	TRBD2	14
TGCAGCGCTGGTCCCCATGAGCAGTTCTTC	CSAGPHEQFF	TRBV29-1	TRBJ2-1	few	-	10
TGTGCCACACAACAGGGGTTTAGCAATGAGCAGTTCTTC	CATQQGFSNEQFF	TRBV28	TRBJ2-1	-	TRBD1	13
TGTGCCAGCAGCCACGATAGACCGTCGGGCTACACCTTC	CASSHDRPSGYTF	TRBV4-2	TRBJ1-2	-	-	13
TGTGCCAGCAGCAAGGGAGGGGGAAGCGAGCAGTACTTC	CASSKGGGSEQYF	TRBV3-1	TRBJ2-7	few	-	13
TGTGCCAGCAGTTTGCCGACAGCCCCATTCTACGAGCAGTACTTC	CASSLPTAPFYEQYF	TRBV28	TRBJ2-7	many	-	15
TGTGCCAGCAGTTTGACGGGGGGCCCGGGAAACATTCAGTACTTC	CASSLTGGPGNIQYF	TRBV27	TRBJ2-4	few	-	15
TGTGCCAGCAGCTTGTCTTCGGGAGTGTCAGAGACCCAGTACTTC	CASSLSSGVSETQYF	TRBV7-2	TRBJ2-5	few	-	15
TGTGCCAGCAGTCCCTCTACTAGTCTAGGCGAGCAGTACTTC	CASSPSTSLGEQYF	TRBV12-3/TRBV12-4	TRBJ2-7	few	-	14
TGCAGTGCTAGAGTCGGCGGGCGCCACACCCTCACATACCAGTACTTC	CSARVGGRHTLTYQYF	TRBV20-1	TRBJ2-7	few	-	16
TGCAGTGCCGACCAGGGACTAGTACCCAATGAGCAGTTCTTC	CSADQGLVPNEQFF	TRBV20-1	TRBJ2-1	-	TRBD2	14
TGCAGTGCTGCCGGGACTAAAAATGAGCAGTTCTTC	CSAAGTKNEQFF	TRBV20-1	TRBJ2-1	-	TRBD2	12
TGTGCCAGCAGTTTAGAACCCTCAAGGGTCTCCGGCAATGAGCAGTTCTTC	CASSLEPSRVSGNEQFF	TRBV27	TRBJ2-1	-	-	17
TGCAGTGCTAGAGTCTCCGCGGGGACAGGGTACGAGCAGTTCTTC	CSARVSAGTGYEQFF	TRBV20-1	TRBJ2-1	-	TRBD1	15
TGTGCCAGCAGTTACCAGGGAGTAAATGAAGCTTTCTTT	CASSYQGVNEAFF	TRBV12-3/TRBV12-4	TRBJ1-1	-	-	13
TGTGCCAGCACCATTACCCGAATTAGCGGGACCTACAATGAGCAGTTCTTC	CASTITRISGTYNEQFF	TRBV5-8	TRBJ2-1	-	TRBD2	17
TGTGCCAGCAGCTTAGATCGGGGCGGGAGTGGTTGGGGCACAGATACGCAGTATTTT	CASSLDRGGSGWGTDTQYF	TRBV11-2	TRBJ2-3	-	TRBD2	19
TGTGCCAGCAGCCACCCAAGACAAAAACACAAGAAGGATCTCGGCTACACCTTC	CASSHPRQKHKKDLGYTF	TRBV3-1	TRBJ1-2	-	-	18
TGCAGTGCTAGAGGACGGACAGGGCGTTTTAGCGAGCAGTACTTC	CSARGRTGRFSEQYF	TRBV20-1	TRBJ2-7	few	TRBD1	15
TGCAGCGTTCCGGGGGGAGGTGAGGAGACCCAGTACTTC	CSVPGGGEETQYF	TRBV29-1	TRBJ2-5	-	TRBD2	13
TGTGCCAGCAGGCCCCCTTCAGGTTCCATGAACACCTATGGCTACACCTTC	CASRPPSGSMNTYGYTF	TRBV12-3/TRBV12-4	TRBJ1-2	-	-	17
TGCAGCGCAAGACTGGGACGGGACATTCAGTACTTC	CSARLGRDIQYF	TRBV29-1	TRBJ2-4	-	-	12
TGTGCCAGCAGCTACCGAGCGGGGGGGCCGTCAGATACGCAGTATTTT	CASSYRAGGPSDTQYF	TRBV7-2	TRBJ2-3	many	TRBD2	16
TGTGCCAGCAGCGTCGGGGCCTCCAATGAGCAGTTCTTC	CASSVGASNEQFF	TRBV7-3	TRBJ2-1	few	-	13
TGTGCCAGCAGCCCATGGACAGGGGAAGGCGAGCAGTACTTC	CASSPWTGEGEQYF	TRBV9	TRBJ2-7	-	TRBD1	14
TGTGCCAGCAGCCTTCTAGACCGCCGAGATTTGGTCTACGAGCAGTACTTC	CASSLLDRRDLVYEQYF	TRBV14	TRBJ2-7	-	-	17
TGTGCCCACGGGAGTACGTCTCACAATGAGCAGTTCTTC	CAHGSTSHNEQFF	TRBV10-3	TRBJ2-1	few	-	13
TGTGCCAGCAGCTTAGTCCGGGGAATGGACACTGAAGCTTTCTTT	CASSLVRGMDTEAFF	TRBV7-2	TRBJ1-1	few	-	15
TGCGCCAGCAGCTGGGGACAGGGAAGGCCCGTCTATGGCTACACCTTC	CASSWGQGRPVYGYTF	TRBV5-1	TRBJ1-2	-	TRBD1	16
TGCAGTGCTAGTCAGGGGGCGAAGTACGAGCAGTACTTC	CSASQGAKYEQYF	TRBV20-1	TRBJ2-7	once	TRBD1	13
TGTGCCATCAGTCTAGGGGGTAATTCACCCCTCCACTTT	CAISLGGNSPLHF	TRBV10-3	TRBJ1-6	-	-	13
TGTGCCGTATCGGGGTCAAGCTCCTACGAGCAGTACTTC	CAVSGSSSYEQYF	TRBV10-3	TRBJ2-7	-	-	13
TGTGCCAGCAGCTTAGGGGAAACGGGCTTCTACCAAGAGACCCAGTACTTC	CASSLGETGFYQETQYF	TRBV13	TRBJ2-5	-	-	17
TGTGCCAGCAGCTTGGCTAGTATGTCCTACGAGCAGTACTTC	CASSLASMSYEQYF	TRBV7-2	TRBJ2-7	many	-	14
TGCAGCGTTGAGTCCGGGGAGGGAGAGACCCAGTACTTC	CSVESGEGETQYF	TRBV29-1	TRBJ2-5	once	TRBD2	13
TGTGCCAGCAAATGGACGGTATCTAACTATGGCTACACCTTC	CASKWTVSNYGYTF	TRBV6-5	TRBJ1-2	-	-	14
TGCAGCGTTGGAAATGTCGGGGGGCGCCCCCCCTACGAGCAGTACTTC	CSVGNVGGRPPYEQYF	TRBV29-1	TRBJ2-7	-	-	16
TGCAGCGTTGAAGATCAGGACAGGGGTGCCTACACCTTC	CSVEDQDRGAYTF	TRBV29-1	TRBJ1-2	-	TRBD1	13
TGTGCCAGCAGCTTAGACCTTCTCTCGACGGGAGGAAGATACGAGCAGTACTTC	CASSLDLLSTGGRYEQYF	TRBV7-9	TRBJ2-7	-	TRBD2	18
TGCAGCGTTGCGGAATACAGGGTCTCCTACAATGAGCAGTTCTTC	CSVAEYRVSYNEQFF	TRBV29-1	TRBJ2-1	-	-	15
TGTGCCAGCAGCTCGGACAGGGCCCATTCTTACGAGCAGTACTTC	CASSSDRAHSYEQYF	TRBV7-2	TRBJ2-7	few	TRBD1	15
TGCAGTGCATCCCCCGGGACTAGCGGGAGGGGCAATGAGCAGTACTTC	CSASPGTSGRGNEQYF	TRBV20-1	TRBJ2-7	-	TRBD2	16
TGCAGCGTTTTTGGGGGAAACACCATATATTTT	CSVFGGNTIYF	TRBV29-1	TRBJ1-3	-	-	11
TGTGCCAGCAGCTGGGGCGGGGGATCCGAAATTAGCACAGATACGCAGTATTTT	CASSWGGGSEISTDTQYF	TRBV5-4	TRBJ2-3	-	TRBD2	18
TGTGCCAGCAGCTTAGATGGATCGACTCAAGAGACCCAGTACTTC	CASSLDGSTQETQYF	TRBV7-9	TRBJ2-5	-	-	15